This T cell receptor beta chain was retrieved from a study of tumor-infiltrating lymphocytes in localized non-small cell lung cancer. Study at large: Tumor tissue and non-adjacent uninvolved lung came from each patient. Study observations and caveats: Tumors had more T cell infiltration than uninvolved lung, per TCRbeta sequencing and CD3 counts. Recurrence-free survival showed no association with tumor T-cell fraction.

Using immunoSEQ multiplex PCR, the repertoire was profiled, and TCRdb retains in-frame clones only, with some absent. The sample has 20,000 to 25,000 clones, about 80% seen once. Germline loops: CDR1 KGHSH, CDR2 LQKENI. The CDR3 covers 13 residues. As for this clone: The antigen remains undetermined. Relative to the germline gene, one junction end is altered; a read error may explain this. The same CDR3 also results from other DNA sequences found in this sample.

The chain employs TRBV18 and TRBJ1-3; D is ambiguous. The receptor was isolated from a human donor with non-small cell lung cancer. Source material: lung tumor tissue. The CDR3 loop is CASSPRSGNTIYF. In nucleotides, the CDR3 is TGTGCCAGCTCACCCAGATCTGGCAACACCATATATTTT.